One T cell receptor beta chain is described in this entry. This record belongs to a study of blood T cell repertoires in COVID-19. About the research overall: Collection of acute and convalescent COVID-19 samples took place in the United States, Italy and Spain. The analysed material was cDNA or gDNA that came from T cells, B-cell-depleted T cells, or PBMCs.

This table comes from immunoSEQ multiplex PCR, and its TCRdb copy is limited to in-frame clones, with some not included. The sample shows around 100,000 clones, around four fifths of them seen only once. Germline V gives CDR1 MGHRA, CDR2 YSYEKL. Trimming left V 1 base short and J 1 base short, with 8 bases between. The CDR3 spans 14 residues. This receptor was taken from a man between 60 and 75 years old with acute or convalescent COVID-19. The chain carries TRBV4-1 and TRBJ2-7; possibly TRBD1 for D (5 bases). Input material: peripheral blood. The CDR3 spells CASSQAGWSYEQYF. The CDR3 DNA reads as TGCGCCAGCAGCCAAGCAGGGTGGTCCTACGAGCAGTACTTC.